A selection of T cell receptor beta chains follows, all from one sample in a study of regulatory T cells. Profiling relied on immunoSEQ multiplex PCR, and the TCRdb table lists in-frame clones only, not all of them. The profile shows over 25,000 clones, about nine tenths of them singletons. Sequencing was performed on conventional CD4+ T cells sorted from blood. These receptors all stem from a person aged 18 to 35 with CD3G deficiency. Both conserved end residues are part of each CDR3. The D gene is left open where the match is weak. Expanded clones are given a class, and other clones once, few, many or no size at all.

V	D	J	size	CDR3	DNA
TRBV19	NA	TRBJ1-5	few	CASSIAIRGAPQHF	TGTGCCAGTAGTATTGCGATCCGGGGGGCGCCCCAGCATTTT
TRBV7-8	NA	TRBJ2-3	NA	CASSLRARTDTQYF	TGTGCCAGCAGCTTACGGGCCAGAACTGATACGCAGTATTTT
TRBV7-6	TRBD2	TRBJ2-5	once	CASGLAGGRETQYF	TGTGCCAGCGGACTAGCGGGGGGACGTGAGACCCAGTACTTC
TRBV7-9	NA	TRBJ2-5	NA	CASSSEGGNRVTQYF	TGTGCCAGCAGCTCAGAGGGCGGGAACCGGGTGACCCAGTACTTC
TRBV7-2	NA	TRBJ2-3	NA	CASSFFPARGSTDTQYF	TGTGCCAGCAGCTTCTTCCCCGCTCGGGGGAGCACAGATACGCAGTATTTT
TRBV7-2	TRBD1	TRBJ2-7	once	CASRRDRGSYEQYF	TGTGCCAGCCGGCGGGACAGGGGCTCCTACGAGCAGTACTTC
TRBV28	NA	TRBJ2-2	NA	CASSFHGSRVSPSRTGELFF	TGTGCCAGCAGTTTCCACGGGAGTAGGGTGTCCCCGAGTAGAACCGGGGAGCTGTTTTTT
TRBV19	NA	TRBJ2-3	NA	CASSIRGEKSTQYF	TGTGCCAGTAGTATTCGAGGAGAGAAAAGTACGCAGTATTTT
TRBV30	NA	TRBJ2-7	NA	CAWSVGRAHEQYF	TGTGCCTGGAGTGTCGGTAGGGCTCACGAGCAGTACTTC
TRBV11-2	NA	TRBJ2-2	NA	CASSLDSLLGELFF	TGTGCCAGCAGCTTAGATTCGCTTCTCGGGGAGCTGTTTTTT
TRBV2	NA	TRBJ1-2	NA	CASRGLGTNYGYTF	TGTGCCAGCAGGGGGCTGGGGACTAACTATGGCTACACCTTC
TRBV7-9	NA	TRBJ1-1	NA	CASSPNRHEAFF	TGTGCCAGCAGCCCGAACCGACATGAAGCTTTCTTT
TRBV28	NA	TRBJ2-7	NA	CASSYRRGHEQYF	TGTGCCAGCAGTTATCGGAGAGGCCACGAGCAGTACTTC
TRBV28	TRBD2	TRBJ2-1	NA	CASSLLAGVSNEQFF	TGTGCCAGCAGTCTCCTAGCGGGAGTCTCCAATGAGCAGTTCTTC
TRBV6-1	NA	TRBJ2-1	NA	CASSRLGNEQFF	TGTGCCAGCAGCAGACTAGGGAATGAGCAGTTCTTC
TRBV9	TRBD2	TRBJ2-2	NA	CASSVAGLLFSGELFF	TGTGCCAGCAGCGTAGCGGGACTACTCTTTAGCGGGGAGCTGTTTTTT
TRBV6-6	TRBD1	TRBJ1-6	NA	CASSKGQGASSPLHF	TGTGCCAGCAGTAAAGGACAGGGGGCGAGTTCACCCCTCCACTTT
TRBV28	NA	TRBJ1-2	NA	CASSFRRDGDGYTF	TGTGCCAGCAGTTTCCGCCGGGACGGTGATGGCTACACCTTC
TRBV11-2	NA	TRBJ2-5	NA	CASSLGEGETQYF	TGTGCCAGCAGCTTAGGAGAGGGAGAGACCCAGTACTTC
TRBV6-1	NA	TRBJ1-1	NA	CASSDQGGYGTEAFF	TGTGCCAGCAGTGACCAAGGGGGATACGGCACTGAAGCTTTCTTT
TRBV28	TRBD2	TRBJ2-1	NA	CASSSPGLAGGSYNEQFF	TGTGCCAGCAGCAGCCCGGGACTAGCGGGAGGCTCCTACAATGAGCAGTTCTTC
TRBV5-1	NA	TRBJ1-1	NA	CASSTTGGTNTEAFF	TGCGCCAGCAGCACAACGGGGGGGACGAACACTGAAGCTTTCTTT
TRBV10-3	NA	TRBJ2-5	NA	CATSPEGRGTQYF	TGTGCCACCTCCCCGGAGGGGCGTGGGACCCAGTACTTC
TRBV6-1	NA	TRBJ1-1	NA	CASSQAMNTEAFF	TGTGCCAGCTCTCAGGCCATGAACACTGAAGCTTTCTTT
TRBV5-5	NA	TRBJ1-6	NA	CASSLGLGKGPLHF	TGTGCCAGCAGCTTGGGGCTGGGCAAGGGACCCCTCCACTTT
TRBV10-3	NA	TRBJ2-1	NA	CAISESSPEGEQFF	TGTGCCATCAGTGAGTCGTCCCCGGAAGGTGAGCAGTTCTTC
TRBV9	NA	TRBJ2-7	NA	CASSVPRSRGEQYF	TGTGCCAGCAGCGTTCCTCGTTCCAGGGGAGAGCAGTACTTC
TRBV7-2	NA	TRBJ2-1	NA	CASSSSMGYEQFF	TGTGCCAGCAGCTCCAGCATGGGGTACGAGCAGTTCTTC
TRBV19	TRBD2	TRBJ2-1	once	CASSLDTSGYNEQFF	TGTGCCAGTAGTCTCGATACTAGCGGATACAATGAGCAGTTCTTC
TRBV2	NA	TRBJ2-5	NA	CASSERDVKRQTQYF	TGTGCCAGCAGTGAAAGAGACGTCAAACGACAGACCCAGTACTTC
TRBV11-2	NA	TRBJ2-7	NA	CASSPTRIEQYF	TGTGCCAGCAGCCCGACCCGGATCGAGCAGTACTTC
TRBV6-6	TRBD1	TRBJ1-1	medium-sized	CASSKTGIQNTEAFF	TGTGCCAGCAGCAAGACAGGGATTCAGAACACTGAAGCTTTCTTT
TRBV25-1	TRBD1	TRBJ1-1	NA	CASEGTGVGSHLGAFF	TGTGCCAGCGAGGGGACAGGGGTGGGCTCTCACCTTGGGGCTTTCTTT
TRBV19	NA	TRBJ2-1	NA	CASSKSSVFSYNEQFF	TGTGCCAGTAGTAAATCTAGCGTATTCTCCTACAATGAGCAGTTCTTC
TRBV6-6	NA	TRBJ2-1	NA	CASSDTGREQFF	TGTGCCAGCAGCGACACAGGGCGAGAGCAGTTCTTC